Listed below are T cell receptor beta chains from one sample, sequenced in a study of T cells after posttransplantation cyclophosphamide. Repertoires were generated with immunoSEQ multiplex PCR, while TCRdb's copy carries only in-frame clones and drops some. Listed for the sample are around 13,000 clones, none seen a single time. Here the sequenced sample was PBMCs, taken after allogeneic stem cell transplant with posttransplant cyclophosphamide. The source is a female patient aged 40-50 years who received an allogeneic stem cell transplant from an unrelated donor, was CMV-positive, and had acute GVHD only. The graft donor may account for some of the T cells. The CDR3 runs from the conserved cysteine through the conserved F or W. D genes are given only for firm matches. Expanded clones get a size class; other rows say once, few or many, or leave the size out.

>TRBD2|.|TRBV4-2|TRBJ2-4
TGTGCCAGCAGCCAAGTGGGACTACTCGGCAAAAACATTCAGTACTTC
CASSQVGLLGKNIQYF
>.|.|TRBV9|TRBJ1-2
TGTGCCAGCAGCCCCCGGGGCGGGGGGGAACCCTATGGCTACACCTTC
CASSPRGGGEPYGYTF
>TRBD2|many|TRBV30|TRBJ2-3
TGTGCCTGGATGGCGGGAGTAGATACGCAGTATTTT
CAWMAGVDTQYF
>.|few|TRBV27|TRBJ2-4
TGTGCCAGCAGTGTCTTCGGTTCGCTTGCCCGTCAAGCCAAAAACATTCAGTACTTC
CASSVFGSLARQAKNIQYF
>TRBD2|many|TRBV7-2|TRBJ2-1
TGTGCCAGCAGCTTAAGGGAGCGGGGGTTCTCCTACAATGAGCAGTTCTTC
CASSLRERGFSYNEQFF
>TRBD1|many|TRBV5-4|TRBJ2-3
TGTGCCCCCCACGACAGGGGGACAGATACGCAGTATTTT
CAPHDRGTDTQYF
>.|.|TRBV9|TRBJ2-1
TGTGCCAGCAGCCAAGGGGAAAGCTCCTACAATGAGCAGTTCTTC
CASSQGESSYNEQFF
>.|many|TRBV4-2|TRBJ2-1
TGTGCCAGCAGCCAAGGGTCACGGGAGCAGTTCTTC
CASSQGSREQFF
>.|many|TRBV5-1|TRBJ2-6
TGCGCCAGCAGCTTGGTAGTTTCTGGGGCCAACGTCCTGACTTTC
CASSLVVSGANVLTF
>TRBD2|many|TRBV4-2|TRBJ2-3
TGTGCCAGCAGCCAAGATAGGAGCGGGGTCACAGATACGCAGTATTTT
CASSQDRSGVTDTQYF
>.|many|TRBV7-9|TRBJ1-1
TGTGCCAGCAGCAAACAGGGTACTGAAGCTTTCTTT
CASSKQGTEAFF
>.|many|TRBV6-1|TRBJ1-2
TGTGCCAGCAGTGAAGCGATCCGGGGCTATGGCTACACCTTC
CASSEAIRGYGYTF
>.|few|TRBV27|TRBJ2-2
TGTGCCAGCAGTTTAGGGCAGGGGTGGTTCGGGGAGCTGTTTTTT
CASSLGQGWFGELFF
>TRBD1|.|TRBV7-3|TRBJ1-2
TGTGCCAGCAGCTTCCAGGGGGCTTGGAGTGGCTACACCTTC
CASSFQGAWSGYTF
>TRBD2|many|TRBV7-9|TRBJ2-5
TGTGCCAGCAGCTTAATGGCTAGCGGGGGTCGGGAGACCCAGTACTTC
CASSLMASGGRETQYF
>.|many|TRBV5-1|TRBJ1-3
TGCGCCAGCAGCTCAACAGGAAACTCTGGAAACACCATATATTTT
CASSSTGNSGNTIYF
>.|many|TRBV6-1|TRBJ1-4
TGTGCCAGCAGAGTGACAGGTTTAGGAAAACTGTTTTTT
CASRVTGLGKLFF
>.|many|TRBV5-8|TRBJ2-3
TGTGCCAGCAGCCTCGACGGAGAAAACACAGATACGCAGTATTTT
CASSLDGENTDTQYF
>TRBD1|many|TRBV9|TRBJ2-5
TGTGCCAGCAGCGTACCGGACAGGGCAGAGACCCAGTACTTC
CASSVPDRAETQYF
>TRBD1|many|TRBV4-2|TRBJ2-2
TGTGCCAGCAGCCAAGGTCAGGGGGTCGGGGAGCTGTTTTTT
CASSQGQGVGELFF
>TRBD1|many|TRBV4-1|TRBJ2-1
TGCGCCAGCAGCCAAGAGGGGGACAGGGCGGAAAATGAGCAGTTCTTC
CASSQEGDRAENEQFF
>TRBD2|many|TRBV19|TRBJ2-5
TGTGCCAGTAGTATTTGGGCTAGCGGGAGTCGAGAGACCCAGTACTTC
CASSIWASGSRETQYF
>TRBD1|many|TRBV4-3|TRBJ1-2
TGCGCCAGCAGCCAAGATCTCCAGGACAGGGTATATGGCTACACCTTC
CASSQDLQDRVYGYTF
>.|many|TRBV11-2|TRBJ1-1
TGTGCCAGCAGCTTAGTACAGGGAATCACTGAAGCTTTCTTT
CASSLVQGITEAFF
>.|few|TRBV14|TRBJ2-2
TGTGCCAGCAGTCGTACAGGGTGGGCCGGGGAGCTGTTTTTT
CASSRTGWAGELFF
>TRBD1|many|TRBV7-8|TRBJ2-7
TGTGCCAGCAGATCCGTCCCCGGACAGGCCACCTACGAGCAGTACTTC
CASRSVPGQATYEQYF
>.|many|TRBV5-4|TRBJ2-2
TGTGCCAGCAGCTCGATGACAGCGAACACCGGGGAGCTGTTTTTT
CASSSMTANTGELFF
>.|many|TRBV4-1|TRBJ2-7
TGCGCCAGCAGCCAAGAGTCGGTCGAACTGCTCGAGCAGTACTTC
CASSQESVELLEQYF
>TRBD1|.|TRBV7-2|TRBJ2-2
TGTGCCAGCAGCCGGACAGGGGGGAACACCGGGGAGCTGTTTTTT
CASSRTGGNTGELFF
>.|many|TRBV2|TRBJ1-5
TGTGCCAGCAGTGCGATAGGGGTCAGCAATCAGCCCCAGCATTTT
CASSAIGVSNQPQHF
>TRBD1|many|TRBV2|TRBJ2-3
TGTGCCAGCAGCGACAGGGGAGATACGCAGTATTTT
CASSDRGDTQYF
>.|many|TRBV10-1|TRBJ1-2
TGCGCCAGCACTCACGGACGGGGGATATTCGGCTACACCTTC
CASTHGRGIFGYTF